This TCR beta chain is from a study of T cell responses to AZD1222 COVID-19 vaccine. Overall study findings and caveats: Repertoire samples came only from after the peak T cell response.

Method: immunoSEQ multiplex PCR; TCRdb's copy keeps in-frame clones and lacks some. This repertoire shows 150,000 to 250,000 clones, approximately 91% found once; its top ten account for around 3.6%. The trim removed 2 bases at V and 2 bases at J, leaving 4 bases unmatched. Germline CDR1 KGHSH, CDR2 LQKENI. This CDR3 has 16 amino acids. A word on this clone: Its antigen is currently unknown.

V and J are TRBV18 and TRBJ2-2; the match to TRBD1 covers 8 bases. The material sequenced was peripheral blood, taken 28 days after the second AZD1222 dose. This TCR came from an adult who received the AZD1222 COVID-19 vaccine. The DNA of the CDR3 is TGTGCCAGCTCACCAGGGGGACAGGAAAACACCGGGGAGCTGTTTTTT. The encoded protein is CASSPGGQENTGELFF.